This T cell receptor beta chain was documented in a study of T cell changes during pregnancy in multiple sclerosis. CDR1 is MGHRA, CDR2 YSYEKL, per germline. The CDR3 is 13 residues long. V gave up 1 base and J gave up 3 bases, with 6 bases separating them. Here immunoSEQ multiplex PCR was the method, and the copy in TCRdb shows in-frame clones only, minus some. The sample contains approximately 80,000 clones, 94% of which appear only once. The V call is TRBV4-1, the J call TRBJ1-1, with D unresolved. The sequence came from a female donor in good health, enrolled as a control in a pregnancy study. The material sequenced was peripheral blood, taken in the second trimester of pregnancy. CDR3 bases: TGCGCCAGCAGCCAAGTTGTCGACACTGAAGCTTTCTTT. This sequence encodes CASSQVVDTEAFF.